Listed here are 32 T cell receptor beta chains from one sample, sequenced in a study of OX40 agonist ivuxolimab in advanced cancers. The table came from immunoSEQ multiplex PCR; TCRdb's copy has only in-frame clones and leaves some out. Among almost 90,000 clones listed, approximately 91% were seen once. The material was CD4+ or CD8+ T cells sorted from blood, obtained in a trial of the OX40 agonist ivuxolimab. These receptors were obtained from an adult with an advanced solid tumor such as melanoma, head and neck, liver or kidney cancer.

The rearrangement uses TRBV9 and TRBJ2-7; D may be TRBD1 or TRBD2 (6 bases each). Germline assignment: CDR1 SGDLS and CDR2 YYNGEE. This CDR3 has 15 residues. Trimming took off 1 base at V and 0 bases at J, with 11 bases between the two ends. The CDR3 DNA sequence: TGTGCCAGCAGCGTACGCGGGGACATCTCCTACGAGCAGTACTTC. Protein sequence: CASSVRGDISYEQYF.

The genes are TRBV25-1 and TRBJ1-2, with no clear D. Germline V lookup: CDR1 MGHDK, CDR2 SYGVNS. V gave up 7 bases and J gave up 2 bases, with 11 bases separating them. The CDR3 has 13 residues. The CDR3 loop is CASTSGLNYGYTF. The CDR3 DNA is TGTGCCAGCACCTCGGGGTTGAACTATGGCTACACCTTC.

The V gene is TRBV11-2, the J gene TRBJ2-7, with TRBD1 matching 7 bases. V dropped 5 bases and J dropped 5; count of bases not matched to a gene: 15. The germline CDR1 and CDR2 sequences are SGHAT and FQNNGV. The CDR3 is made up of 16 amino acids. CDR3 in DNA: TGTGCCAGCAGCGTTTATACCCCGCCGACAGGGAACGAGCAGTACTTC. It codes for CASSVYTPPTGNEQYF.

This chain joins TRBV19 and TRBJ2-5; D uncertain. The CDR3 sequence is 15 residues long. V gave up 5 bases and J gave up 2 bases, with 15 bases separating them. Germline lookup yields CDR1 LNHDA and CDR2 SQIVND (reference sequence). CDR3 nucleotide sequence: TGTGCCAGTAGTCCCTTTAAGGCGGCACAAGAGACCCAGTACTTC. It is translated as CASSPFKAAQETQYF. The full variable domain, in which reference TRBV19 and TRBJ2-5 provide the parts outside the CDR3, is DGGITQSPKYLFRKEGQNVTLSCEQNLNHDAMYWYRQDPGQGLRLIYYSQIVNDFQKGDIAEGYSVSREKKESFPLTVTSAQKNPTAFYLCASSPFKAAQETQYFGPGTRLLVL.

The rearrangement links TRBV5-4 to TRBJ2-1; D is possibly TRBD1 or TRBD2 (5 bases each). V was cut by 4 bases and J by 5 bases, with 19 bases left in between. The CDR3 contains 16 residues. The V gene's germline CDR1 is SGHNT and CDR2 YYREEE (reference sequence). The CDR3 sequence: CASSPGASPLHNEQFF. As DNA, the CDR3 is TGTGCCAGCAGCCCCGGGGCCTCGCCTTTGCACAATGAGCAGTTCTTC.

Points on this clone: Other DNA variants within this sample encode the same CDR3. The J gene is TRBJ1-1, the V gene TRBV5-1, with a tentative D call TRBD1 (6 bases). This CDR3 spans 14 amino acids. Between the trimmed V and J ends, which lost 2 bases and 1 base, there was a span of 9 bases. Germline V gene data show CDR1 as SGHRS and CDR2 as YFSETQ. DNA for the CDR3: TGCGCCAGCAGCTTACAGGGACAGAACACTGAAGCTTTCTTT. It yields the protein CASSLQGQNTEAFF.

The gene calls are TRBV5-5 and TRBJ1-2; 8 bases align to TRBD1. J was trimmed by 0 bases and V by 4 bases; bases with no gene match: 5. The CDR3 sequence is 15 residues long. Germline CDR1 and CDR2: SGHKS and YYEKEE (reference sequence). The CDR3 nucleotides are TGTGCCAGCAGCCCCGGACAGGGAGCTAACTATGGCTACACCTTC. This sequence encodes CASSPGQGANYGYTF.

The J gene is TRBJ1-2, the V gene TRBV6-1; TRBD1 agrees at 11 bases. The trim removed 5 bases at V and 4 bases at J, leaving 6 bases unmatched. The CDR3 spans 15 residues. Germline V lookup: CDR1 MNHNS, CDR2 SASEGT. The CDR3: CASSWEGTGGYGYTF. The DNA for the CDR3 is TGTGCCAGCAGTTGGGAGGGGACAGGGGGCTATGGCTACACCTTC.

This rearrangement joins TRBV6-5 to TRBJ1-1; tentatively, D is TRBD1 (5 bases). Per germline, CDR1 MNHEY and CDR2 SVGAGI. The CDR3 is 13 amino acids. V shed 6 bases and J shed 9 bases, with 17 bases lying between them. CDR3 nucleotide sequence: TGTGCCAGCAGCGTGGCCGGGGGGATTCAAGCTTTCTTT. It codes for CASSVAGGIQAFF.

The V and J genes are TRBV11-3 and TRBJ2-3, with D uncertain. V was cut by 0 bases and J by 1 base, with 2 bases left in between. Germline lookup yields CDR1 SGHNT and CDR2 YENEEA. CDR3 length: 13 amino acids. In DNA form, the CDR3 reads TGTGCCAGCAGCTTAGAGGGCACAGATACGCAGTATTTT. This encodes CASSLEGTDTQYF.

The chain's CDR3 is CASIKDRSTGELFF. The DNA for the CDR3 is TGTGCCAGCATCAAAGACAGGTCGACCGGGGAGCTGTTTTTT. This chain joins TRBV2 and TRBJ2-2, with D possibly being TRBD1 (6 bases). The CDR3 covers 14 residues. Germline lookup yields CDR1 SNHLY and CDR2 FYNNEI. Deletions cut 7 bases from V and 5 bases from J, with 14 bases between.

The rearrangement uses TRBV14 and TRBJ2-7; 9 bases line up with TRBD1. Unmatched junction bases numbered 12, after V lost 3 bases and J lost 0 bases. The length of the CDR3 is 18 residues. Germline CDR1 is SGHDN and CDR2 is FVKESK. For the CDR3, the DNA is TGTGCCAGCAGCCATAGTACAGTTTTGGGACAGGGCTCCTACGAGCAGTACTTC. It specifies CASSHSTVLGQGSYEQYF.

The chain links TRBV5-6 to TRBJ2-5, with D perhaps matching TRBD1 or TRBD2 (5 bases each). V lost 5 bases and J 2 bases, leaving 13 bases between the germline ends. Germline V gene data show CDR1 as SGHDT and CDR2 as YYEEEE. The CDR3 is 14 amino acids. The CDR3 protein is CASRVGTEQETQYF. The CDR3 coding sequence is TGTGCCAGCAGGGTCGGGACGGAGCAAGAGACCCAGTACTTC.

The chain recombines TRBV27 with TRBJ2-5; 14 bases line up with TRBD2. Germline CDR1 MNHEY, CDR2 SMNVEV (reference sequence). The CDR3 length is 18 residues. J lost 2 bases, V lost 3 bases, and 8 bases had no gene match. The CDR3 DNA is TGTGCCAGCAGTTTGGGACTAGCGGGAGCTTTGGGACAAGAGACCCAGTACTTC. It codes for CASSLGLAGALGQETQYF.

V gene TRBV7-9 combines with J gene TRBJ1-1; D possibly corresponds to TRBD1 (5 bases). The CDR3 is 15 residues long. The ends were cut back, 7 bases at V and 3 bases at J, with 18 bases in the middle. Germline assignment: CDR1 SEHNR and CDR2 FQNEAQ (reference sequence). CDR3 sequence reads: CASTLGVLRYTEAFF. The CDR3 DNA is TGTGCCAGCACCCTGGGGGTGCTGAGGTACACTGAAGCTTTCTTT. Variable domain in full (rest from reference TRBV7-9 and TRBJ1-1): DTGVSQNPRHKITKRGQNVTFRCDPISEHNRLYWYRQTLGQGPEFLTYFQNEAQLEKSRLLSDRFSAERPKGSFSTLEIQRTEQGDSAMYLCASTLGVLRYTEAFFGQGTRLTVV.

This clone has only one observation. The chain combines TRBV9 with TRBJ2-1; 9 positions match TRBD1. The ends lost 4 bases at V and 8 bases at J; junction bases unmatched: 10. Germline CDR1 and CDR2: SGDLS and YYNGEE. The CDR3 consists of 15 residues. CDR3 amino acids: CASSMRTGVAYEQFF. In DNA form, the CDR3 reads TGTGCCAGCAGCATGCGGACAGGGGTAGCATATGAGCAGTTCTTC.

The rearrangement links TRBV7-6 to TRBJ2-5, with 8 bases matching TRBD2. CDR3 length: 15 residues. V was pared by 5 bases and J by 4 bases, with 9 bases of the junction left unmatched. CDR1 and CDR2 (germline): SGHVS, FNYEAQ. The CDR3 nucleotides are TGTGCCAGCAGCCACCCGGGGGGGCTTAGAGAGACCCAGTACTTC. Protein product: CASSHPGGLRETQYF.

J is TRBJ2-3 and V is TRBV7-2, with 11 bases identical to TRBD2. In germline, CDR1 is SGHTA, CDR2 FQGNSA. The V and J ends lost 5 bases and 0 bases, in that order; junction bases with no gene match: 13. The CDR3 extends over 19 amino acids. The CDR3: CASSQGGLAGGSSTDTQYF. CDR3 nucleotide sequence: TGTGCCAGCAGCCAAGGTGGTCTAGCGGGGGGATCTAGCACAGATACGCAGTATTTT.

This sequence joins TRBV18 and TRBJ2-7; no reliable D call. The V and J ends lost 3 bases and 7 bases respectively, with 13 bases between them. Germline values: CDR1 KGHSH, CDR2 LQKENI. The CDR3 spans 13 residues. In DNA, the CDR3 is TGTGCCAGCTCACCGGTGACGTTAGGGGAGCAGTACTTC. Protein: CASSPVTLGEQYF.

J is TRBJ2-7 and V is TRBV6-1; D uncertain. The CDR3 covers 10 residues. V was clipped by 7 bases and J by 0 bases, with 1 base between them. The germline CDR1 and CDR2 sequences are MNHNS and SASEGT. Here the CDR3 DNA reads TGTGCCAGCAACTCCTACGAGCAGTACTTC. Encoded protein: CASNSYEQYF.

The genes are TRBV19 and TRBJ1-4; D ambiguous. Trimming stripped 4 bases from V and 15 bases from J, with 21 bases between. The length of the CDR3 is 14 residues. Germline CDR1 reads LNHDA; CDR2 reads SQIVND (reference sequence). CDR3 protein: CASSRYSGREILFF. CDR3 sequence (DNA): TGTGCCAGTAGTAGGTACAGCGGCCGGGAAATCTTGTTTTTT.

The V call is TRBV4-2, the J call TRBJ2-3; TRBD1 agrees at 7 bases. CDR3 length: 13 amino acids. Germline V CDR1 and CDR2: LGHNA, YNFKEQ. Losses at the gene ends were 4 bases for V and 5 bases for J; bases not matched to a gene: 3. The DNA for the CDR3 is TGTGCCAGCAGCCCCCGGACAGGAGATACGCAGTATTTT. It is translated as CASSPRTGDTQYF.

The CDR3 nucleotides read TGTGCCAGCAGTTTATTCGCGGGGGGGTCTGGAAACACCATATATTTT. Protein: CASSLFAGGSGNTIYF. The chain combines TRBV28 with TRBJ1-3; D may be TRBD1 (5 bases). Germline V CDR1 and CDR2: MDHEN, SYDVKM. With 1 base removed from V and 1 base from J, the gap between germline ends came to 11 bases. This CDR3 comprises 16 residues. Looking up the rest from reference TRBV28 and TRBJ1-3 gives the full variable domain: DVKVTQSSRYLVKRTGEKVFLECVQDMDHENMFWYRQDPGLGLRLIYFSYDVKMKEKGDIPEGYSVSREKKERFSLILESASTNQTSMYLCASSLFAGGSGNTIYFGEGSWLTVV.

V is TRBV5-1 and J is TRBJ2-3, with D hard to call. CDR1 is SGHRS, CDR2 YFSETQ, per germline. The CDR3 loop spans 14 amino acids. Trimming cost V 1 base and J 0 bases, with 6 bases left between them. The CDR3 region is CASSLSASTDTQYF. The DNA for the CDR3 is TGCGCCAGCAGCTTGAGTGCTAGCACAGATACGCAGTATTTT.

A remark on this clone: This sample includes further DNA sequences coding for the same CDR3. The chain's CDR3 is CASSSAEETQYF. In DNA form, the CDR3 reads TGTGCCAGCAGTTCGGCCGAGGAGACCCAGTACTTC. V gene TRBV6-5 combines with J gene TRBJ2-5; D gene uncertain. CDR1 is MNHEY and CDR2 is SVGAGI in the germline V gene. The CDR3 is 12 amino acids. Trimming took 4 bases from V and 5 from J, leaving 8 bases between them.

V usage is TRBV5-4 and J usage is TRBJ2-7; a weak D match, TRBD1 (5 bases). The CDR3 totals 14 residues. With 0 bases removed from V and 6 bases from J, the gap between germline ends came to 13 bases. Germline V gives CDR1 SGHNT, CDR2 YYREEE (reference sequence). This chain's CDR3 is CASSLGIVGPEQYF. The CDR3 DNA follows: TGTGCCAGCAGCTTGGGAATTGTGGGGCCCGAGCAGTACTTC.

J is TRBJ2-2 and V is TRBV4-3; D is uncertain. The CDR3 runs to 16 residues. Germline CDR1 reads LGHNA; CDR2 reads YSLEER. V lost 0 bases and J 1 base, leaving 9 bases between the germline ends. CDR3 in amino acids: CASSQDAQRNTGELFF. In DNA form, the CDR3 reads TGCGCCAGCAGCCAAGACGCACAGCGGAACACCGGGGAGCTGTTTTTT.

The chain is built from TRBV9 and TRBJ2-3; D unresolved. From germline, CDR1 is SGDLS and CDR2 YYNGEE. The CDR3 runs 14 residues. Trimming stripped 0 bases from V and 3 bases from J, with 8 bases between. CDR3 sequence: CASSVAAATDTQYF. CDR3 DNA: TGTGCCAGCAGCGTAGCTGCAGCAACAGATACGCAGTATTTT.

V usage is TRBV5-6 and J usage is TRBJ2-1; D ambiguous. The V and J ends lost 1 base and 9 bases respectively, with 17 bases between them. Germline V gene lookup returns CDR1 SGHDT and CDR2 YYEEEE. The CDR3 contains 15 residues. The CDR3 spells CASSLNTLDAIEQFF. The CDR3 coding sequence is TGTGCCAGCAGCTTGAACACCCTGGACGCTATTGAGCAGTTCTTC. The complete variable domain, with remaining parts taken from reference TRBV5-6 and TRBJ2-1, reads DAGVTQSPTHLIKTRGQQVTLRCSPKSGHDTVSWYQQALGQGPQFIFQYYEEEERQRGNFPDRFSGHQFPNYSSELNVNALLLGDSALYLCASSLNTLDAIEQFFGPGTRLTVL.

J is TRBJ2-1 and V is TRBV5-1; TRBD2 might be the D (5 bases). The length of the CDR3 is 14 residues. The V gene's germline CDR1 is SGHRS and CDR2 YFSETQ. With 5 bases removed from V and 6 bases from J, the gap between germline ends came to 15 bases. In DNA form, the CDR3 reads TGCGCCAGCAGTTTTTCGGGGTCGGGCAATGAGCAGTTCTTC. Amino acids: CASSFSGSGNEQFF.

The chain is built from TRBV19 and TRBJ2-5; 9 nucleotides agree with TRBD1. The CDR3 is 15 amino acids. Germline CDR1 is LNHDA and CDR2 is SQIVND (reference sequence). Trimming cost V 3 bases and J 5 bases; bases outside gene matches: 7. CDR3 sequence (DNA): TGTGCCAGTAGTATGACAACAGGGGGCGGGGAGACCCAGTACTTC. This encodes CASSMTTGGGETQYF.

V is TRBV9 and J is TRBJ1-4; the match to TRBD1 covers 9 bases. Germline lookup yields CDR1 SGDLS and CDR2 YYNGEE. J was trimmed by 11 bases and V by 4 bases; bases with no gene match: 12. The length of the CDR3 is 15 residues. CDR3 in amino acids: CASSPAGTGLDKLFF. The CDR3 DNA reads TGTGCCAGCAGCCCCGCGGGGACAGGGTTGGATAAACTGTTTTTT.